The next 20 T cell receptor beta chains were all read from a single sample in a study of spatial heterogeneity in lung cancer. This sample's time point: sample taken at primary tumor resection. A single record per CDR3 protein comes from TCRdb applying MiXCR to the 5' RACE reads. The data hold under 85,000 distinct CDR3 sequences, with under 8.5% observed a single time. The source material was PBMCs, sampled at surgery. The receptors come from a male donor with early-stage non-small cell lung cancer.

In its sample, this clonotype was seen many times. This chain connects TRBV2 to TRBJ2-1; TRBD2 agrees at 12 bases. The germline gives CDR1 SNHLY, CDR2 FYNNEI. This CDR3 is 16 amino acids long. V lost 10 bases, J lost 0 bases, and 7 bases stayed unmatched. CDR3 DNA: TGTGCCACCCGGACTAGCGGGATTAGCTCCTACAATGAGCAGTTCTTC. Its protein is CATRTSGISSYNEQFF.

This clonotype was recorded at least ten times. The chain employs TRBV29-1 and TRBJ1-1; the D is unclear. Between the trimmed V and J ends, which lost 4 bases and 7 bases, there was a span of 13 bases. There are 12 residues in the CDR3. Germline V gene sequence: CDR1 SQVTM, CDR2 ANQGSEA. CDR3 in DNA: TGCAGCGTTGTAAAGGGTGGTAGTGAAGCTTTCTTT. Its protein is CSVVKGGSEAFF.

This clonotype was counted ten times or more. CDR3: CASGTSGSYNEQFF. CDR3 DNA sequence: TGTGCCAGTGGGACTAGCGGTTCCTACAATGAGCAGTTCTTC. The V call is TRBV6-1, the J call TRBJ2-1, with 11 bases lining up with TRBD2. The CDR3 is 14 amino acids. V lost 9 bases to trimming and J lost 1 base; unmatched junction nucleotides: 2. Germline V gene lookup returns CDR1 MNHNS and CDR2 SASEGT.

Comment on this clonotype: This may be a read error, as it is one base from a much larger clone. The CDR3 DNA reads as TGTGTCAGCAGCAACCCGTACAGGGGATTGAACACTGAAGCTTTCTTT. Translating gives CVSSNPYRGLNTEAFF. The chain combines TRBV5-6 with TRBJ1-1, with 7 bases identical to TRBD1. CDR3 length equals 16 residues. The germline V gene has CDR1 SGHDT and CDR2 YYEEEE.

This clonotype was seen repeatedly, ten times or more. This sequence joins TRBV20-1 and TRBJ2-7; 7 nucleotides agree with TRBD2. Germline-derived CDR1 and CDR2 are DFQATT and SNEGSKA (reference sequence). This CDR3 is 13 amino acids long. V lost 4 bases, J lost 1 base, and 4 bases stayed unmatched. CDR3 DNA sequence: TGCAGTGCTACCCCGGGGGGTTCCTACGAGCAGTACTTC. Translated, it gives CSATPGGSYEQYF.

The sample holds many counts of this clonotype. This chain joins TRBV29-1 and TRBJ1-1; D is ambiguous. Germline CDR1 reads SQVTM; CDR2 reads ANQGSEA. The CDR3 has 14 residues. Deletions cut 7 bases from V and 0 bases from J, with 15 bases between. The CDR3 DNA follows: TGCAGCGCTGTAGGATATGGGATGAACACTGAAGCTTTCTTT. This sequence encodes CSAVGYGMNTEAFF.

This clonotype has at least ten counts. The CDR3 DNA follows: TGCAGTGCTGGGGACATGAACACTGAAGCTTTCTTT. Amino acids: CSAGDMNTEAFF. This chain joins TRBV20-1 and TRBJ1-1; possible D gene TRBD1, 6 bases. Germline V gene data show CDR1 as DFQATT and CDR2 as SNEGSKA (reference sequence). The CDR3 is 12 residues long. V lost 5 bases and J 0 bases, leaving 7 bases between the germline ends.

This clonotype has ten or more counts. This chain links TRBV12-3 or TRBV12-4 with TRBJ2-1; the match to TRBD1 covers 9 bases. V gave up 6 bases and J gave up 6 bases; unmatched junction bases: 9. This CDR3 region has 15 residues. This CDR3 is CASRAGTGIGNEQFF. In DNA form, the CDR3 reads TGTGCCAGCAGAGCCGGGACAGGGATCGGCAATGAGCAGTTCTTC.

This clonotype appeared many times. The chain carries TRBV14 and TRBJ1-4, with D perhaps TRBD1 (5 bases). Trimming removed 2 bases at V and 0 bases at J, with 10 bases between. This CDR3 comprises 16 residues. Germline lookup yields CDR1 SGHDN and CDR2 FVKESK. This chain's CDR3 is CASSQMLTATNEKLFF. The CDR3 region has the DNA TGTGCCAGCAGCCAAATGTTGACAGCAACTAATGAAAAACTGTTTTTT.

The table lists this clonotype with many counts. V and J are TRBV9 and TRBJ1-2, with TRBD1 matching 8 bases. The CDR3 runs to 16 residues. Germline V gene lookup returns CDR1 SGDLS and CDR2 YYNGEE. The trim removed 0 bases at V and 4 bases at J, leaving 8 bases unmatched. CDR3 sequence (DNA): TGTGCCAGCAGCGTAGCCCAGGGGGCAGGCTCCTATGGCTACACCTTC. It encodes CASSVAQGAGSYGYTF.

In this sample, this clonotype turned up a few times. The CDR3 DNA follows: TGTGCCAGCAGCTTAGCGGGACAGGGGGATGGGGCCAACGTCCTGACTTTC. Translating it yields CASSLAGQGDGANVLTF. This chain uses TRBV7-8 with TRBJ2-6; TRBD1 matches at 11 bases. Trimming removed 0 bases from V and 3 bases from J; junction bases left unmatched: 1. The CDR3 runs 17 residues. Germline CDR1 reads SGHVS; CDR2 reads FQNEAQ.

This clonotype came up a few times. J is TRBJ1-1 and V is TRBV3-1, with unresolved D. CDR1 LGHDT and CDR2 YNNKEL come from the germline V gene (reference sequence). CDR3 length: 17 amino acids. Trimming took off 1 base at V and 0 bases at J, with 15 bases between the two ends. The DNA for the CDR3 is TGTGCCAGCAGCCAAGTCTTAACACCACTTATGAACACTGAAGCTTTCTTT. This gives the protein CASSQVLTPLMNTEAFF. Drawing the rest from reference TRBV3-1 and TRBJ1-1, the complete variable domain is DTAVSQTPKYLVTQMGNDKSIKCEQNLGHDTMYWYKQDSKKFLKIMFSYNNKELIINETVPNRFSPKSPDKAHLNLHINSLELGDSAVYFCASSQVLTPLMNTEAFFGQGTRLTVV.

This clonotype was recorded a few times. The V call is TRBV7-8, the J call TRBJ1-3; D might be TRBD1 (5 bases). Per germline, CDR1 SGHVS and CDR2 FQNEAQ. With 6 bases removed from V and 0 bases from J, the gap between germline ends came to 12 bases. This CDR3 comprises 15 residues. The CDR3: CASRPGSNSGNTIYF. The CDR3 DNA is TGTGCCAGCAGGCCAGGGAGCAACTCTGGAAACACCATATATTTT.

Only a few counts were recorded for this clonotype. The chain joins TRBV5-1 to TRBJ1-1, with D unresolved. Looked up from germline, CDR1 is SGHRS and CDR2 is YFSETQ. Between the trimmed V and J ends, which lost 7 bases and 3 bases, there was a span of 7 bases. This CDR3 contains 11 residues. The CDR3 bases are TGCGCCAGCCTCGGGGACACTGAAGCTTTCTTT. As protein: CASLGDTEAFF.

This clonotype was observed at least ten times. The V call is TRBV7-3, the J call TRBJ2-5; 7 bases map to TRBD2. Germline V gene data show CDR1 as SGHTA and CDR2 as FQGTGA. V lost 1 base and J lost 5; bases outside the gene matches: 7. The CDR3 has 15 residues. The CDR3 nucleotides read TGTGCCAGCAGCTTAATGCGGGCGGGAGAGGAGACCCAGTACTTC. Residues: CASSLMRAGEETQYF.

This clonotype was observed a few times. The V gene is TRBV5-4, the J gene TRBJ1-1; 9 bases map to TRBD1. Germline V lookup: CDR1 SGHNT, CDR2 YYREEE (reference sequence). CDR3 length equals 14 residues. J lost 6 bases, V lost 6 bases, and 9 bases had no gene match. The CDR3 loop is CASTKGQGPSEAFF. The DNA for the CDR3 is TGTGCCAGCACCAAGGGACAGGGTCCTTCTGAAGCTTTCTTT.

Ten or more counts support this clonotype. This rearrangement joins TRBV5-6 to TRBJ2-4, with D possibly being TRBD1 or TRBD2 (5 bases each). Germline V gene sequence: CDR1 SGHDT, CDR2 YYEEEE. The CDR3 consists of 11 residues. Trimming shortened V by 1 base and J by 11 bases, and 7 bases separated the two germline ends. The CDR3 reads CASSLQGLQYF. The DNA for the CDR3 is TGTGCCAGCAGCTTGCAGGGACTTCAGTACTTC.

V and J are TRBV27 and TRBJ2-7; D gene uncertain. CDR1 MNHEY and CDR2 SMNVEV come from the germline V gene (reference sequence). The CDR3 sequence is 15 residues long. V dropped 11 bases and J dropped 3 bases, with 23 bases sitting between them. CDR3 sequence (DNA): TGTGCCTCCCGAGGTCACGCCCTTACAGACTACGAGCAGTACTTC. It specifies CASRGHALTDYEQYF.

The table lists this clonotype with many counts. The rearrangement uses TRBV6-7 and TRBJ2-7, with D perhaps matching TRBD1 or TRBD2 (5 bases each). TRBV6-7 is annotated as an ORF whose role is uncertain. Trimming pared 0 bases from V and 2 bases from J, leaving 14 bases between. The CDR3 is 16 residues long. CDR3 in DNA: TGTGCCAGCAGTTACTCGGCCCCGGGACGCACCTACGAGCAGTACTTC. It yields the protein CASSYSAPGRTYEQYF.

This chain uses TRBV5-1 with TRBJ2-7; D is ambiguous. CDR1 SGHRS and CDR2 YFSETQ come from the germline V gene. The CDR3 has 13 amino acids. Trimming took 7 bases from V and 1 from J, leaving 12 bases between them. CDR3 in DNA: TGCGCCAGCGCTCCCCCGCCTTCCTACGAGCAGTACTTC. This gives the protein CASAPPPSYEQYF.